The subject of this entry is one TCR beta chain. This sample is drawn from a study of patients and donors after allogeneic stem cell transplantation. CDR3 length equals 14 residues. Trimming pared 5 bases from V and 3 bases from J, leaving 14 bases between. Germline-derived CDR1 and CDR2 are SGHRS and YFSETQ. TCRdb used MiXCR to reprocess the RT-PCR reads, holding one entry per CDR3 protein. This sample has about 230,000 distinct CDR3 sequences, with 14% found just once. The sequence was collected from a human donor who was either an allogeneic HSCT recipient or a stem cell or donor lymphocyte infusion donor (not recorded which). It is not recorded whose cells these are; they may come from a transplant donor. Sequencing was done on a sample of blood, either unsorted or a sorted T cell fraction (not recorded which). The chain is built from TRBV5-1 and TRBJ1-1; possible D gene TRBD1, 6 bases. The CDR3 loop is CASRGARQDTEAFF. In DNA form, the CDR3 reads TGCGCCAGCAGGGGTGCTAGACAGGACACTGAAGCTTTCTTT.